This T cell receptor (beta chain) is drawn from a study of radiotherapy plus CTLA-4 blockade in lung cancer listed by TCRdb under 2018. Background for the entire study: Objective responses occurred in approximately 19% of enrolled patients, and about 30% achieved disease control. Broad study findings and their caveats: After treatment with radiotherapy and ipilimumab, TCR clones that originated in tumors expanded in peripheral blood. Early dynamic changes in blood T cell clones, together with increased serum interferon-beta after radiation, were reported as the strongest predictors of response.

The study tested focal radiation therapy combined with CTLA-4 blockade (ipilimumab) in patients with chemo-refractory metastatic non-small-cell lung cancer. Libraries were constructed by the immunoSEQ multiplex PCR assay. The table comes from immuneACCESS by way of TCRdb, which keeps in-frame sequences with V and J called. Part of the clones is missing from these tables; in studies checked, under half for an unresolved V gene and the rest for unknown reasons. Counted in this sample were approximately 100,000 clones; 82% of them appeared once. Clones ranked in the top ten supply roughly 3.5% of the sample. CDR1 and CDR2 (MNHNY, SVGAGI) derive from the germline V gene (reference sequence). Relative to germline, V is missing 4 bases and J is missing 1 base, with 2 bases of the junction outside any gene match. The CDR3 spans 15 residues, from the cysteine through the phenylalanine. The only DNA kept is the CDR3, 45 bases in frame from the first base.

Concerning this clone: Its antigen is still unknown. Qualities for individual bases were not recorded, and no much larger clone is one base off. The same CDR3 is also encoded by other DNA sequences in this sample.

The V and J segments used are TRBV6-6 and TRBJ1-3; TRBD1 matches 9 bases in the middle. Sequencing was performed on peripheral blood, taken from a patient treated with radiotherapy plus ipilimumab. This TCR derives from a human donor with non-small cell lung cancer who had a partial response to radiotherapy plus ipilimumab. The sequence in DNA is TGTGCCAGCAGTTTGACAGGGGGATCTGGAAACACCATATATTTT. Translation gives CASSLTGGSGNTIYF.